Presented here are 11 T cell receptor beta chains from one specimen sequenced in a study of blood T cell repertoires in COVID-19 (dated by TCRdb to 2018 to 2021). The protocol used for the library was the immunoSEQ multiplex PCR assay. The clones in this table, taken by TCRdb from immuneACCESS, are in-frame only. Not every clone is retained; where verified, under half of the shortfall comes from an unresolved V gene, and the cause of the rest is unknown. The sample yields about 440,000 clones; 70% to 90% were counted once. Of the sample, roughly 1.9% is held by the ten largest clones. The sequencing input was PBMCs or T cells enriched from blood (not recorded which). The receptor source for this set is a woman aged 18-29 years with acute COVID-19.

The V and J genes are TRBV7-2 and TRBJ1-5; unclear D gene. CDR1 and CDR2 from the germline V gene are SGHTA and FQGNSA. The CDR3 runs 15 residues. The V and J ends lost 1 base and 1 base respectively, with 8 bases between them. For the CDR3, the DNA is TGTGCCAGCAGCTTAGTGGAGGGAAGCAATCAGCCCCAGCATTTT. It is translated as CASSLVEGSNQPQHF.

CDR3 nucleotides: TGTGCCAGCAGCCAAGGTACAAACTACGAGCAGTACTTC. Its translation is CASSQGTNYEQYF. The rearrangement joins TRBV3-1 (or the pseudogene TRBV3-2) to TRBJ2-7; no clear D. Per germline, CDR1 LGHDT and CDR2 YNNKEL (reference sequence). The V end lost 1 base, the J end lost 3 bases, and 7 bases lay between the germline ends. The CDR3 totals 13 residues.

A single count supports this clone. The V gene is TRBV4-1, the J gene TRBJ2-3; D call uncertain. V lost 2 bases and J lost 4, with 10 bases in between. Germline values: CDR1 MGHRA, CDR2 YSYEKL. This CDR3 contains 14 residues. The CDR3: CASSQPTWSDTQYF. The CDR3 nucleotides are TGCGCCAGCAGCCAACCTACGTGGTCAGATACGCAGTATTTT.

The chain employs TRBV7-9 and TRBJ2-1, with TRBD2 identical over 9 bases. Germline V gene lookup returns CDR1 SEHNR and CDR2 FQNEAQ (reference sequence). The ends lost 5 bases at V and 3 bases at J; junction bases unmatched: 8. The CDR3 is 16 amino acids. This CDR3 is CASSPPRLAVYNEQFF. For the CDR3, the DNA is TGTGCCAGCAGCCCCCCCCGACTAGCGGTCTACAATGAGCAGTTCTTC.

The chain combines TRBV18 with TRBJ2-1; D gene ambiguous. Germline V lookup: CDR1 KGHSH, CDR2 LQKENI. The CDR3 contains 11 residues. Trimming took off 3 bases at V and 9 bases at J, with 6 bases between the two ends. This CDR3 is CASSPVSEQFF. CDR3 nucleotide sequence: TGTGCCAGCTCACCGGTTAGTGAGCAGTTCTTC.

The chain's CDR3 is CASSWSGLEQFF. The CDR3 region has the DNA TGTGCCAGCAGCTGGTCAGGGCTTGAGCAGTTCTTC. The chain links TRBV7-2 to TRBJ2-1; D possibly corresponds to TRBD1 (5 bases). The V and J ends lost 4 bases and 9 bases respectively, with 10 bases between them. This CDR3 is 12 amino acids long. Germline V lookup: CDR1 SGHTA, CDR2 FQGNSA.

The genes are TRBV29-1 and TRBJ1-1, with TRBD1 matching 8 bases. Germline lookup yields CDR1 SQVTM and CDR2 ANQGSEA. V lost 7 bases to trimming and J lost 8 bases; unmatched junction nucleotides: 9. The CDR3 contains 12 residues. The CDR3 reads CSGTRQGTEAFF. The CDR3 coding sequence is TGCAGCGGGACCAGACAGGGGACCGAAGCTTTCTTT.

The gene calls are TRBV2 and TRBJ2-4; D might be TRBD1 (6 bases). CDR3 length: 18 residues. In germline, CDR1 is SNHLY, CDR2 FYNNEI. Trimming removed 2 bases from V and 4 bases from J, with 21 bases in between. CDR3 coding DNA: TGTGCCAGCAGTGAACCGTCTAGGGGGAGTGAGGGGAAAAACATTCAGTACTTC. This sequence encodes CASSEPSRGSEGKNIQYF.

The chain recombines TRBV30 with TRBJ1-4; 9 bases map to TRBD1. From germline, CDR1 is GTSNPN and CDR2 SVGIG (reference sequence). The CDR3 has 15 amino acids. V dropped 0 bases and J dropped 8; count of bases not matched to a gene: 7. The chain's CDR3 is CAWSVQQGANEKLFF. The CDR3 DNA reads TGTGCCTGGAGTGTACAACAGGGGGCCAACGAAAAACTGTTTTTT.

V gene TRBV11-3 combines with J gene TRBJ1-1; 7 positions agree with TRBD1. Germline loops: CDR1 SGHNT, CDR2 YENEEA. V was pared by 5 bases and J by 1 base, with 4 bases of the junction left unmatched. The CDR3 covers 14 residues. The CDR3 DNA sequence: TGTGCCAGCAGCCAGACAGGGAAGAACACTGAAGCTTTCTTT. Translating gives CASSQTGKNTEAFF.

The chain couples TRBV27 to TRBJ2-7; 7 nucleotides align to TRBD2. CDR1 is MNHEY, CDR2 SMNVEV, per germline (reference sequence). The CDR3 is made up of 14 amino acids. The trim removed 4 bases at V and 2 bases at J, leaving 5 bases unmatched. This CDR3 is CASSSKGLAYEQYF. Written as DNA, the CDR3 is TGTGCCAGCAGTTCCAAAGGACTAGCCTACGAGCAGTACTTC.